This T cell receptor beta chain was sequenced for a study of T-cell memory formation after mild COVID-19. The CDR3 consists of 13 residues. V was trimmed by 5 bases and J by 8 bases, leaving 13 bases between them. Study conclusions and caveats: Some clones that responded turned up in pre-infection memory, which suggests that cross-reactive memory joined in.

In this sample, this clonotype turned up many times. Its antigen is currently unknown. From 5'RACE with constant-segment primers came TCR alpha and TCR beta cDNA libraries that carried sample barcodes and UMIs. TCRdb re-analysed the 5' RACE reads in MiXCR, keeping a single row per CDR3 protein. The table shows 350,000 or so distinct CDR3 sequences, with 10% to 15% occurring only once. This receptor was taken from a man aged 18 to 30 who had mild COVID-19 (a few samples of this study predate the infection). Cell type and time point are not known. The sequencing sample was made of PBMCs or a T cell subset sorted from them (not recorded which). The rearrangement uses TRBV12-3 or TRBV12-4 and TRBJ2-1; possible D gene TRBD1, 6 bases. The CDR3 reads CASSHAQGYEQFF. DNA for the CDR3: TGTGCCAGCAGTCATGCACAGGGATATGAGCAGTTCTTC.